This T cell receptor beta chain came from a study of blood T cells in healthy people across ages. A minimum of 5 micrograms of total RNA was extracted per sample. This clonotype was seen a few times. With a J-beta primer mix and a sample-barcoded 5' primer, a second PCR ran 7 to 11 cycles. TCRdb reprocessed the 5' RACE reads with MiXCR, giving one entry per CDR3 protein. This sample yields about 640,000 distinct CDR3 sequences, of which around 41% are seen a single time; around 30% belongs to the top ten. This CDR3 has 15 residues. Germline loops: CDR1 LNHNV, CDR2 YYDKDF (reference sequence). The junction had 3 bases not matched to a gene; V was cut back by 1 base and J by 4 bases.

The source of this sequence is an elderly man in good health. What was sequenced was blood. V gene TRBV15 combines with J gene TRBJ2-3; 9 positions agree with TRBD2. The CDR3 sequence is CATSRGGGRADTQYF. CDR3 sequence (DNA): TGTGCCACCAGCAGAGGAGGCGGGAGGGCAGATACGCAGTATTTT.